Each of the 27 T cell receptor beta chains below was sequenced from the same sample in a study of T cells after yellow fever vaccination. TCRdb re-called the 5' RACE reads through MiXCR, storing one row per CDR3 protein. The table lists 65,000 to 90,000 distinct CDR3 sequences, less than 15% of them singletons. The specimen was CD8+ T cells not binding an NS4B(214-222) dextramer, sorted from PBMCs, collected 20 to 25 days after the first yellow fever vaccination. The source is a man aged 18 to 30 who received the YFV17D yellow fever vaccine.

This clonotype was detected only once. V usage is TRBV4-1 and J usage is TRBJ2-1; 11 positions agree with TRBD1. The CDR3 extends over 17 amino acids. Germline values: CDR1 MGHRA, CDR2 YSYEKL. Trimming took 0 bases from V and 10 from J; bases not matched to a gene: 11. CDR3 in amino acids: CASSQDSGTGGRGEQFF. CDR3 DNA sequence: TGCGCCAGCAGCCAAGATTCGGGGACAGGGGGGCGTGGGGAGCAGTTCTTC.

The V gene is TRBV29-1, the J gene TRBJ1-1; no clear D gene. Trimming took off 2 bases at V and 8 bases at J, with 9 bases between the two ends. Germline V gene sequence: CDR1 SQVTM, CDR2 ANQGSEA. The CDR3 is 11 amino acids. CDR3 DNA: TGCAGCGTTGAAAAGGATGGCGAAGCTTTCTTT. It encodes CSVEKDGEAFF.

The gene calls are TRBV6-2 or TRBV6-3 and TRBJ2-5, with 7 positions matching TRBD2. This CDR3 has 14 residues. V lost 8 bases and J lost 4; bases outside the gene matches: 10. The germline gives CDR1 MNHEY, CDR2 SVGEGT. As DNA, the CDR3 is TGTGCCAGCTACCCGGGGGGACGGAGAGAGACCCAGTACTTC. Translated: CASYPGGRRETQYF.

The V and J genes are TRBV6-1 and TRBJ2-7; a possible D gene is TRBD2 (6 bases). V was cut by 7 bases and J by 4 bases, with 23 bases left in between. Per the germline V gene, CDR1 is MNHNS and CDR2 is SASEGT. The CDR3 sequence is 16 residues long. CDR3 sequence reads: CASTLLLRGAGYEQYF. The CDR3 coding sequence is TGTGCCAGCACCCTCCTCTTGCGGGGAGCGGGTTACGAGCAGTACTTC.

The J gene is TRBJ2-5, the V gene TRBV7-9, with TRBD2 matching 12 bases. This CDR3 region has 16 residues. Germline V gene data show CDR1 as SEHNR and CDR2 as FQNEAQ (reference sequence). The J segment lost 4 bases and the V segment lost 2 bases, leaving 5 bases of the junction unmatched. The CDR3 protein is CASSLSSGGGPETQYF. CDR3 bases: TGTGCCAGCAGCTTATCTAGCGGGGGGGGTCCAGAGACCCAGTACTTC.

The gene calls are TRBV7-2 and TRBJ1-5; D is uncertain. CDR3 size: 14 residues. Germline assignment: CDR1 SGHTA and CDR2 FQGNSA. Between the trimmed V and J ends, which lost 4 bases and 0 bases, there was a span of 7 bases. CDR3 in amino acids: CASSWGSSNQPQHF. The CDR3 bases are TGTGCCAGCAGCTGGGGAAGTAGCAATCAGCCCCAGCATTTT.

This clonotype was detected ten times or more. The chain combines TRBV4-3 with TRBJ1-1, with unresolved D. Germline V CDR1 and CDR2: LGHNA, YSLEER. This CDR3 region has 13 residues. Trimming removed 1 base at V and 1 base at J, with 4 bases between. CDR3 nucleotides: TGCGCCAGCAGCCAAGCCGGGAACACTGAAGCTTTCTTT. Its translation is CASSQAGNTEAFF.

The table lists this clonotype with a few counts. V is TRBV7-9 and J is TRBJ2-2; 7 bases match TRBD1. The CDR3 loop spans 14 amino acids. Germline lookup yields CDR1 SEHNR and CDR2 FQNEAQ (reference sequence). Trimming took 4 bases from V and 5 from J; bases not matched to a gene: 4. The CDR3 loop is CASSSRQGTGELFF. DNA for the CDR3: TGTGCCAGCAGCTCTCGACAGGGAACCGGGGAGCTGTTTTTT.

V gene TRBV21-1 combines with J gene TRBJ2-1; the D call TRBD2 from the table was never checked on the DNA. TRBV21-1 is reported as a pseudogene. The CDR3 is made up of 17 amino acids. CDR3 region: CASSKACARTSSDEQFF. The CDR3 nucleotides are TGTGCCAGCAGCAAAGCCTGCGCGCGGACGAGCAGCGATGAGCAGTTCTTC.

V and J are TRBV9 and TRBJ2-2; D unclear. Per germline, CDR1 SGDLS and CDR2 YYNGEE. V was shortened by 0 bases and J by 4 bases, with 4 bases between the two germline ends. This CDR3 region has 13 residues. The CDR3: CASSVVATGELFF. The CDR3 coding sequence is TGTGCCAGCAGCGTAGTGGCCACCGGGGAGCTGTTTTTT.

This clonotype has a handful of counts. The CDR3 sequence is CASSHAGKGEQYF. The CDR3 nucleotides are TGTGCCAGCAGCCATGCAGGGAAGGGTGAGCAGTATTTT. The chain employs TRBV11-2 and TRBJ2-3; perhaps TRBD1 as D (5 bases). V was clipped by 5 bases and J by 11 bases, with 17 bases between them. The germline V gene encodes CDR1 SGHAT and CDR2 FQNNGV. This CDR3 spans 13 amino acids.

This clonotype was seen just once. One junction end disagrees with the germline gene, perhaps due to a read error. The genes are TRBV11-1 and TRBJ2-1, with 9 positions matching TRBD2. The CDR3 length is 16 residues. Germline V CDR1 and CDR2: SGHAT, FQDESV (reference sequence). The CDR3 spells CTSSQTSGPNYNEQFF. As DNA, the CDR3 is TGTACCAGCAGCCAGACTAGCGGCCCCAACTACAATGAGCAGTTCTTC.

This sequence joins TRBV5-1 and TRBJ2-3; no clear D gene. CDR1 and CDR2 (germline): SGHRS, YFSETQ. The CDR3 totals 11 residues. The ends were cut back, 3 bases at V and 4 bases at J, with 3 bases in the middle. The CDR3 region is CASSSADTQYF. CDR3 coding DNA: TGCGCCAGCAGCTCCGCAGATACGCAGTATTTT.

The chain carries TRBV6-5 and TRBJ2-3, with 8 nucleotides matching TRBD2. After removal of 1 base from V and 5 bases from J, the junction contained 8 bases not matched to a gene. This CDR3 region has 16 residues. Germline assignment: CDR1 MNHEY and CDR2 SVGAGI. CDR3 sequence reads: CASSYFDGGGGDTQYF. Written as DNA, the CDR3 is TGTGCCAGCAGTTACTTCGACGGGGGGGGTGGAGATACGCAGTATTTT.

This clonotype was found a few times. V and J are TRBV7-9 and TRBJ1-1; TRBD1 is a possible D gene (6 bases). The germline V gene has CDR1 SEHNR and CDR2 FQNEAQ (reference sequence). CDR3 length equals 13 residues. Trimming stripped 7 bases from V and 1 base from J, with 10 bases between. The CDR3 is CASTGTPNTEAFF. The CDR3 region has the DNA TGTGCCAGCACCGGGACACCGAACACTGAAGCTTTCTTT.

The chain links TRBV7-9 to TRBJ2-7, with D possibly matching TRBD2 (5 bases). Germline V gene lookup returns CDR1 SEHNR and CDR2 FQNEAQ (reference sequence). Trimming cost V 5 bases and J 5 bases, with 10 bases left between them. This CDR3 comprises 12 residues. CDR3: CASSLPGNEQYF. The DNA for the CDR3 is TGTGCCAGCAGCCTGCCGGGAAACGAGCAGTACTTC.

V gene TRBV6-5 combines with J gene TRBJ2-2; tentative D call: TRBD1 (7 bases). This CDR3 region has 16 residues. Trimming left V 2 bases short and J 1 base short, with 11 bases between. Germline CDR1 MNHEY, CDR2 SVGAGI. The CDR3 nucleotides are TGTGCCAGCAGTTACCCAGGGGGGCAGAACACCGGGGAGCTGTTTTTT. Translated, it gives CASSYPGGQNTGELFF.

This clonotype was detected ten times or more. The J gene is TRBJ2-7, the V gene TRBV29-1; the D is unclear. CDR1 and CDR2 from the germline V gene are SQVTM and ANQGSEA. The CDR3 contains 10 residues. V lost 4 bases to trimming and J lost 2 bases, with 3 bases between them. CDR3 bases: TGCAGCGTTGGGGCCTACGAGCAGTACTTC. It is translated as CSVGAYEQYF.

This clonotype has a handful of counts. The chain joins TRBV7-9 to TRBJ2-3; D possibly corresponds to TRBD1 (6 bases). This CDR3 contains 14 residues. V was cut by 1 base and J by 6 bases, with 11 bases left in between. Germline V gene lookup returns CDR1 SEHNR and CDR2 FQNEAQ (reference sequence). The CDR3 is CASSLVGAQDTQYF. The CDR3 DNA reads TGTGCCAGCAGCTTAGTGGGGGCCCAGGATACGCAGTATTTT.

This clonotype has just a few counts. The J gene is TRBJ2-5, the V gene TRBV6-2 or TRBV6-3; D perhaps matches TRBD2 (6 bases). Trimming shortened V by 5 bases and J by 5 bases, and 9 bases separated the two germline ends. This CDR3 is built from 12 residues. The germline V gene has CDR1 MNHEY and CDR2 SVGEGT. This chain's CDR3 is CASSPGDETQYF. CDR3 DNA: TGTGCCAGCAGTCCGGGAGACGAGACCCAGTACTTC.

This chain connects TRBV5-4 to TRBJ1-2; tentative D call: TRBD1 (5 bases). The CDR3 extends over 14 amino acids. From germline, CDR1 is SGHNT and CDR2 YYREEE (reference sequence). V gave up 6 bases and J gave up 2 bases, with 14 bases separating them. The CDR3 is CASTYFDRNYGYTF. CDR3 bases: TGTGCCAGCACATATTTCGACAGAAACTATGGCTACACCTTC.

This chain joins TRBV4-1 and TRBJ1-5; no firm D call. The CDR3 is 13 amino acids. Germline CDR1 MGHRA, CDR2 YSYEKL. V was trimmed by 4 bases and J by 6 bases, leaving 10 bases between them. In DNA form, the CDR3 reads TGCGCCAGCAGCCGAGATGAGGGTCAGCCCCAGCATTTT. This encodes CASSRDEGQPQHF.

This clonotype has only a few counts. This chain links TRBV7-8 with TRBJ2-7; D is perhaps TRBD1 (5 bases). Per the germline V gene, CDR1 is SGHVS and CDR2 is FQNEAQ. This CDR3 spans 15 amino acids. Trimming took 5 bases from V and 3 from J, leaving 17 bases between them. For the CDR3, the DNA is TGTGCCAGCAGCCACATCCAGGGATTTCACTACGAGCAGTACTTC. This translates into CASSHIQGFHYEQYF.

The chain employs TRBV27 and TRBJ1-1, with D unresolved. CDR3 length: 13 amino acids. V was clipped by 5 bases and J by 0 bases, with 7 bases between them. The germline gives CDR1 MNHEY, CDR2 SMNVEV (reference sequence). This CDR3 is CASSTSMNTEAFF. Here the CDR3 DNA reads TGTGCCAGCAGTACATCCATGAACACTGAAGCTTTCTTT.

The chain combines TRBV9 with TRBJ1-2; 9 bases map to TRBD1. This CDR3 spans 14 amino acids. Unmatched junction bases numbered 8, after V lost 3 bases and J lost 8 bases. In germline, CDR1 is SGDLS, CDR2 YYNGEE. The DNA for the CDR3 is TGTGCCAGCAGCGACAGACGGGACAGGGTAGGCTACACCTTC. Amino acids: CASSDRRDRVGYTF.

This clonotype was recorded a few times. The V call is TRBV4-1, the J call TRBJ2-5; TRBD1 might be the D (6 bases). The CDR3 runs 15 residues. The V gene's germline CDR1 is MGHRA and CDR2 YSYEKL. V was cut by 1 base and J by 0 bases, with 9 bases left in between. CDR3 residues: CASSQVPGDQETQYF. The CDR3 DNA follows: TGCGCCAGCAGCCAAGTTCCAGGGGACCAAGAGACCCAGTACTTC.

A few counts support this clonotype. This CDR3 reads CASSLTGVNQPQHF. In DNA form, the CDR3 reads TGTGCCAGCAGTTTGACAGGAGTTAATCAGCCCCAGCATTTT. V usage is TRBV27 and J usage is TRBJ1-5; a weak D match, TRBD1 (6 bases). Trimming shortened V by 3 bases and J by 4 bases, and 10 bases separated the two germline ends. The CDR3 covers 14 residues. Germline lookup yields CDR1 MNHEY and CDR2 SMNVEV (reference sequence).